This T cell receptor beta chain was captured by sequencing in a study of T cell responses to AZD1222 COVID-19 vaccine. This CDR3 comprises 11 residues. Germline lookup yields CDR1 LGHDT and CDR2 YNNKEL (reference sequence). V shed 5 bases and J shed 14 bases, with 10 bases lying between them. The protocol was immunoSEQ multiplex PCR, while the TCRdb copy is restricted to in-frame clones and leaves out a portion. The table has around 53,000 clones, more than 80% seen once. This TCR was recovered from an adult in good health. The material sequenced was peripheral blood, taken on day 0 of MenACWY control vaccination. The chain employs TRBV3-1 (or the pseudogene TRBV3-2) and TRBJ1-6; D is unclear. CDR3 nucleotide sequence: TGTGCCAGCAGCAGGGAATGGACCCTCCACTTT. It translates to CASSREWTLHF.